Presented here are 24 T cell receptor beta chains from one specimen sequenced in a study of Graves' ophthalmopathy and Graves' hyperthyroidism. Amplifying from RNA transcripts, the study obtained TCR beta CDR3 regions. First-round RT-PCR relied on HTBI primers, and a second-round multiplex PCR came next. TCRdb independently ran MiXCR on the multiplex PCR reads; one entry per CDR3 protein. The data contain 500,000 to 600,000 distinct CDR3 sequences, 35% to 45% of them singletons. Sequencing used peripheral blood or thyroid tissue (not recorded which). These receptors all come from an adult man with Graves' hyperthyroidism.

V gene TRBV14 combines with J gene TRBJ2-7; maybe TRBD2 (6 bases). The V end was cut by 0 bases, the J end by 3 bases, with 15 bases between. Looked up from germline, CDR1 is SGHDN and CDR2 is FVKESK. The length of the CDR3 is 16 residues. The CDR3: CASSQDAGILFYEQYF. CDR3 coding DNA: TGTGCCAGCAGCCAAGATGCGGGGATTCTTTTCTACGAGCAGTACTTC.

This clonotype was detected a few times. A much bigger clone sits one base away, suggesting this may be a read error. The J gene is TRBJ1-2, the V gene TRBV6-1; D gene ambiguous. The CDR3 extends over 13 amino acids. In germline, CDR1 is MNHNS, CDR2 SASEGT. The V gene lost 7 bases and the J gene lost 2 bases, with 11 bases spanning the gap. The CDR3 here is CASTLGPNYGYTF. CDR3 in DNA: TGTGCCAGCACTCTTGGGCCCAACTATGGCTACACCTTC.

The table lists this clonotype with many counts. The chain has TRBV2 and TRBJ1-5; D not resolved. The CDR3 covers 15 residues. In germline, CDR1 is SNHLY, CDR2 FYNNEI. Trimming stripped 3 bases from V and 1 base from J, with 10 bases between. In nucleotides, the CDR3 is TGTGCCAGCAGTGATGGGTGGAGCAGCAATCAGCCCCAGCATTTT. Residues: CASSDGWSSNQPQHF.

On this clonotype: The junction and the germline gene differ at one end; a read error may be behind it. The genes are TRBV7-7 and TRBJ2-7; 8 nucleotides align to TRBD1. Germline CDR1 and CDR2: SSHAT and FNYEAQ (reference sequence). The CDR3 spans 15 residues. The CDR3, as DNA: TGTGCTAGCAGCCGGGACAGGACGAACACCGGGGAGCTGTACTTC. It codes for CASSRDRTNTGELYF.

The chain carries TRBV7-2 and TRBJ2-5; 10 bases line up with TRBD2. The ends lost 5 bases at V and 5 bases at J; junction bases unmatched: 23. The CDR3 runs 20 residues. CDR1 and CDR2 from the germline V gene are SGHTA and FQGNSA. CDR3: CASSQGASSERGGRWETQYF. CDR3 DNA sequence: TGTGCCAGCAGCCAAGGCGCTTCGAGCGAGCGGGGGGGCAGGTGGGAGACCCAGTACTTC. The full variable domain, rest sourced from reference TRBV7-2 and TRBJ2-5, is GAGVSQSPSNKVTEKGKDVELRCDPISGHTALYWYRQSLGQGLEFLIYFQGNSAPDKSGLPSDRFSAERTGGSVSTLTIQRTQQEDSAVYLCASSQGASSERGGRWETQYFGPGTRLLVL.

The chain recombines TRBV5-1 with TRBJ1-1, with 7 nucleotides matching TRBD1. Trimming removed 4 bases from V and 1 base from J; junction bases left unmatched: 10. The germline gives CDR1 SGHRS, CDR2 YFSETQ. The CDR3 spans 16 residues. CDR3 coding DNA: TGCGCCAGCAGCCCCCTGGGACAGACAAAGAACACTGAAGCTTTCTTT. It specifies CASSPLGQTKNTEAFF.

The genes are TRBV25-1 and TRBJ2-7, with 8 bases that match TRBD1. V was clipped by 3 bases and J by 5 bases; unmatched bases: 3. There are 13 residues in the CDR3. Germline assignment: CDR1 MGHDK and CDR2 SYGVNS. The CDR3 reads CASSDRQGHEQYF. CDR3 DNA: TGTGCCAGCAGTGATCGACAGGGGCACGAGCAGTACTTC.

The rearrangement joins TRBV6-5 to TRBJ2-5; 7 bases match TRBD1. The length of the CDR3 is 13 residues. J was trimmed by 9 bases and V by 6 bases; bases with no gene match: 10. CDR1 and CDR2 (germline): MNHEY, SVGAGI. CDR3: CASSDRVNQPQYF. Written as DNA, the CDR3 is TGTGCCAGCAGCGACAGGGTCAATCAGCCCCAGTACTTC.

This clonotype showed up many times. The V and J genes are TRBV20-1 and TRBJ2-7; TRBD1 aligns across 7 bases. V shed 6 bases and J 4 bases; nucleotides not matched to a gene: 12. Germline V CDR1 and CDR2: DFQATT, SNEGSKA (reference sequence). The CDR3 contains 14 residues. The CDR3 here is CSASAGGPRYEQYF. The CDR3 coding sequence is TGCAGTGCGTCAGCAGGGGGTCCGAGGTACGAGCAGTACTTC.

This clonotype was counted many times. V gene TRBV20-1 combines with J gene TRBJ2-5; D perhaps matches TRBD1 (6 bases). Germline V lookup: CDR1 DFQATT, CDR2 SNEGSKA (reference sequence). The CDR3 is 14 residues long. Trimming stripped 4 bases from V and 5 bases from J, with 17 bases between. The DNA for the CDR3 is TGCAGTGCTAAGGAGATGGGGGCGCGGGAGACCCAGTACTTC. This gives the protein CSAKEMGARETQYF.

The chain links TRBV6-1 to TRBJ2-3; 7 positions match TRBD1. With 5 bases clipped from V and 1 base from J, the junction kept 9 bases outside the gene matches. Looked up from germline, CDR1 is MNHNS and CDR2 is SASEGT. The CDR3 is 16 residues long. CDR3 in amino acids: CASSYSRDSRTDTQYF. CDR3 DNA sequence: TGTGCCAGCAGTTACTCCAGGGACAGTCGCACAGATACGCAGTATTTT.

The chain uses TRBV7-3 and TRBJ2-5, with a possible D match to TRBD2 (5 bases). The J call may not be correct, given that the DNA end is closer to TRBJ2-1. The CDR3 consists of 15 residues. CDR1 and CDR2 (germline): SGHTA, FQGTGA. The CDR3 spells CATNGQLVRVDEQFF. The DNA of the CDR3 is TGTGCCACCAATGGGCAACTAGTTCGGGTTGATGAGCAGTTCTTC.

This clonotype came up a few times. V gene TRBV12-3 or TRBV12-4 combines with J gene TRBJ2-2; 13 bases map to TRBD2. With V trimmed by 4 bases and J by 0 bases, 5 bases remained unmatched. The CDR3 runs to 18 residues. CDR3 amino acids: CASSSGTSGNSNTGELFF. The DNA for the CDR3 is TGTGCCAGCAGTTCAGGGACTAGCGGGAACTCGAACACCGGGGAGCTGTTTTTT.

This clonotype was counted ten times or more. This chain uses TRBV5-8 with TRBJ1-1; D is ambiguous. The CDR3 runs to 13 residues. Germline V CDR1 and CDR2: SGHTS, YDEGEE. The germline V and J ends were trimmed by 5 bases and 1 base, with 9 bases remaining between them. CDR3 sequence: CASSEEQNTEAFF. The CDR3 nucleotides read TGTGCCAGCAGTGAGGAACAGAACACTGAAGCTTTCTTT.

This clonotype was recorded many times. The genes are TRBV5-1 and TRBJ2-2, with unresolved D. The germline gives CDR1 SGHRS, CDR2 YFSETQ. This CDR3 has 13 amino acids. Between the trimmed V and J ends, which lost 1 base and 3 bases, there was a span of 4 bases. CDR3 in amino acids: CASSLMDTGELFF. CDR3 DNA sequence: TGCGCCAGCAGCTTGATGGACACCGGGGAGCTGTTTTTT.

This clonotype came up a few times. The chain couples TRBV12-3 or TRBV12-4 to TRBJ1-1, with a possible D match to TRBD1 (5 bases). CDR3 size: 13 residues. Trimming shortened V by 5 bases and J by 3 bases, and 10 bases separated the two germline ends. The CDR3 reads CASSAGFDTEAFF. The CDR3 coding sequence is TGTGCCAGCAGTGCAGGGTTTGACACTGAAGCTTTCTTT.

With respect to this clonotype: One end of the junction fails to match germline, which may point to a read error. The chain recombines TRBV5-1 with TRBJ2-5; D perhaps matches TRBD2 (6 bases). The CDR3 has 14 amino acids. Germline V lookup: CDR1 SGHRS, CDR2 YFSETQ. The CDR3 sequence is CASSLGRGGETQCF. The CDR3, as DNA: TGTGCCAGCAGCCTTGGACGGGGAGGAGAGACCCAGTGCTTC.

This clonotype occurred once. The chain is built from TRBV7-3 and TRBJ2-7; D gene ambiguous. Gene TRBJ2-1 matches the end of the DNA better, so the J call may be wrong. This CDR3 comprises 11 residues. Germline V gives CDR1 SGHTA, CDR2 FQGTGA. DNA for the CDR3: TGTGCCAGCAGCTTAAAATGGGAGCAGTTCTTC. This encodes CASSLKWEQFF.

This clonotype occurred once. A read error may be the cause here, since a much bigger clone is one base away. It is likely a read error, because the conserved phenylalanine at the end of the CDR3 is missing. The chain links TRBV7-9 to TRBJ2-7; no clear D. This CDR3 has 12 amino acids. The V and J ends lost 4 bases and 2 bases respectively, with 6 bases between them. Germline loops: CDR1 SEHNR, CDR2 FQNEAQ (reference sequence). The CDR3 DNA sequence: TGTGCCAGCAGCTCGGCAACCTACGAGCAGTACTAC. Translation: CASSSATYEQYY.

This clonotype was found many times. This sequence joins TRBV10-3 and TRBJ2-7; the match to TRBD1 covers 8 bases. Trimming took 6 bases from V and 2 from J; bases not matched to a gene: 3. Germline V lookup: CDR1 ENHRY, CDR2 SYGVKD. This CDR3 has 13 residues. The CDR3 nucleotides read TGTGCCATCAGGGACAGGGAAGCCTACGAGCAGTACTTC. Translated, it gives CAIRDREAYEQYF.

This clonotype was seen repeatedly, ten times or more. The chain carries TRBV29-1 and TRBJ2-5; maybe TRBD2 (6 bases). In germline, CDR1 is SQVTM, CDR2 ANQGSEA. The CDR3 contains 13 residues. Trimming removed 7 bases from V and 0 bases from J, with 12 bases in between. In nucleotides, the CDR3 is TGCAGCGGCCGGACTACGTACCAAGAGACCCAGTACTTC. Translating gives CSGRTTYQETQYF.

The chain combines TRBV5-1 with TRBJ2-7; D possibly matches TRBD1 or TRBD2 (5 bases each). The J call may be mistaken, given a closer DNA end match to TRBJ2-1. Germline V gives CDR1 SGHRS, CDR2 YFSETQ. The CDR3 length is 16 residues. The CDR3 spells CASSLGWGPRNNEQFF. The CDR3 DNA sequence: TGCGCCAGCAGCTTGGGGTGGGGACCGAGAAACAATGAGCAGTTCTTC.

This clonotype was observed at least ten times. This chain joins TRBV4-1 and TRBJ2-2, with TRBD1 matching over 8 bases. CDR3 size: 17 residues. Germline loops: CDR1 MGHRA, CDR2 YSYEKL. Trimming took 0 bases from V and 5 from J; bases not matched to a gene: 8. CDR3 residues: CASSQDPQGAQTGELFF. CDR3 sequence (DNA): TGCGCCAGCAGCCAAGATCCGCAGGGGGCGCAAACCGGGGAGCTGTTTTTT.

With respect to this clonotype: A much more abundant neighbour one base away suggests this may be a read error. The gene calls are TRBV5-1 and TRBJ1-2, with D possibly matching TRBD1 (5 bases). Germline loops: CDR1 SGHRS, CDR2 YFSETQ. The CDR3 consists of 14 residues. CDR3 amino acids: CASSLLGTFYGHTF. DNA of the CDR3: TGCGCCAGCAGCTTGCTTGGGACCTTCTATGGCCACACCTTC.